The 14 T cell receptor beta chains listed next were all sequenced from one sample in a study of CXCR3-negative and CXCR3-positive naive CD8 T cells. Carrying UMI labels, the TRB cDNA libraries were prepared through 5' RACE. Reprocessing the 5' RACE reads, TCRdb reports a single entry for every CDR3 protein and omits DNA. The sample totals over 70,000 distinct CDR3 sequences. Sequenced sample: naive CXCR3- CD8+ T cells from blood. As for subset: CD45RO-CCR7+CD27+CD95- naive CD8+ T cells lacking CXCR3 (TNR3-). These receptors were collected from a human donor in good health. Some clones in this sample may be carry-over from other donors' samples.

The genes are TRBV20-1 and TRBJ2-7; TCRdb outputs TRBD1, but without DNA this stays unchecked. Germline CDR1 reads DFQATT; CDR2 reads SNEGSKA (reference sequence). The CDR3 totals 14 residues. CDR3 sequence: CSAEPLAGGDEQYF.

The chain is built from TRBV7-6 and TRBJ2-3. CDR1 SGHVS and CDR2 FNYEAQ come from the germline V gene. This CDR3 contains 14 residues. The CDR3 spells CASSFRRGTDTQYF.

The chain employs TRBV7-9 and TRBJ2-5; TCRdb outputs TRBD2, but without DNA this stays unchecked. The germline gives CDR1 SEHNR, CDR2 FQNEAQ (reference sequence). This CDR3 spans 15 amino acids. The CDR3 reads CASSPAGSYEETQYF.

This chain uses TRBV29-1 with TRBJ2-1; TCRdb outputs TRBD1, but without DNA this stays unchecked. The CDR3 is made up of 13 amino acids. The germline gives CDR1 SQVTM, CDR2 ANQGSEA. CDR3 amino acids: CSVAGQGASEQFF.

The chain combines TRBV7-9 with TRBJ2-1. CDR1 and CDR2 (germline): SEHNR, FQNEAQ (reference sequence). This CDR3 comprises 12 residues. CDR3 in amino acids: CASSWSFPEQFF.

This chain links TRBV29-1 with TRBJ2-3. Germline CDR1 and CDR2: SQVTM and ANQGSEA. The CDR3 runs 14 residues. The CDR3 reads CSVDVGFSTDTQYF.

The V and J genes are TRBV6-5 and TRBJ1-2; checking the TCRdb D call of TRBD1 is not possible without DNA. The CDR3 loop spans 11 amino acids. CDR1 is MNHEY, CDR2 SVGAGI, per germline. The CDR3: CASSSPGGYTF.

The rearrangement links TRBV11-2 to TRBJ2-3; lacking DNA, the TRBD2 call made by TCRdb goes unchecked. Germline V gene lookup returns CDR1 SGHAT and CDR2 FQNNGV. This CDR3 region has 19 residues. CDR3 loop: CASSFAGLAVEVGTDTQYF. The full variable domain, its missing parts supplied by reference TRBV11-2 and TRBJ2-3, is EAGVAQSPRYKIIEKRQSVAFWCNPISGHATLYWYQQILGQGPKLLIQFQNNGVVDDSQLPKDRFSAERLKGVDSTLKIQPAKLEDSAVYLCASSFAGLAVEVGTDTQYFGPGTRLTVL.

The genes are TRBV19 and TRBJ1-1; the D call of TRBD1 rests on TCRdb alone, since no DNA is present to check it. The CDR3 is made up of 15 amino acids. The germline V gene encodes CDR1 LNHDA and CDR2 SQIVND (reference sequence). The CDR3 protein is CASSIVWGKHTEAFF.

This chain joins TRBV7-8 and TRBJ2-5; as DNA is missing, the TRBD1 call by TCRdb cannot be tested. CDR3 length: 16 residues. Germline loops: CDR1 SGHVS, CDR2 FQNEAQ. The CDR3 region is CASSLIRARGQETQYF. The full variable domain, in which reference TRBV7-8 and TRBJ2-5 provide the parts outside the CDR3, is GAGVSQSPRYKVAKRGQDVALRCDPISGHVSLFWYQQALGQGPEFLTYFQNEAQLDKSGLPSDRFFAERPEGSVSTLKIQRTQQEDSAVYLCASSLIRARGQETQYFGPGTRLLVL.

The chain couples TRBV5-1 to TRBJ2-3; TCRdb proposes TRBD2, but this gene call is untestable without DNA. Germline V lookup: CDR1 SGHRS, CDR2 YFSETQ. The CDR3 covers 18 residues. CDR3 loop: CASSLDPATSVIADTQYF.

The V and J genes are TRBV9 and TRBJ2-7; lacking DNA, the TRBD1 call made by TCRdb goes unchecked. CDR3 length: 15 amino acids. The V gene's germline CDR1 is SGDLS and CDR2 YYNGEE. CDR3 protein: CASSDPGAPSYEQYF. Based on the CDR3 plus reference TRBV9 and TRBJ2-7, the full variable domain is DSGVTQTPKHLITATGQRVTLRCSPRSGDLSVYWYQQSLDQGLQFLIQYYNGEERAKGNILERFSAQQFPDLHSELNLSSLELGDSALYFCASSDPGAPSYEQYFGPGTRLTVT.

The chain couples TRBV7-2 to TRBJ2-1; the D gene TCRdb calls, TRBD1, cannot be checked with no DNA. Germline CDR1 and CDR2: SGHTA and FQGNSA. This CDR3 comprises 15 residues. CDR3 protein: CASSLALRGVNEQFF.

Here the CDR3 reads CASRNQGGDEQYF. The chain joins TRBV28 to TRBJ2-7; absent DNA, TCRdb's TRBD1 call cannot be checked. The CDR3 runs 13 residues. Per germline, CDR1 MDHEN and CDR2 SYDVKM.